This paragraph reports one T cell receptor (beta chain). The data were obtained in a study of blood T cell repertoires in COVID-19. Across the study: The study drew acute and convalescent COVID-19 samples from the United States, Italy and Spain. T cells, B-cell-depleted T cells, or PBMCs provided the cDNA or gDNA that served as material.

Study processing details: For nucleated cells, counts were estimated from reference gene primer amplification. The protocol was immunoSEQ multiplex PCR, while the TCRdb copy is restricted to in-frame clones and leaves out a portion. Clone size and V and J calls were adopted from that table, with D and trimming inferred from the DNA. This table has about 57,000 clones, roughly 78% appearing once. The sequenced material came from peripheral blood. The receptor was derived from a woman aged 80 or older with acute or convalescent COVID-19.

The CDR3 sequence is CASSPHGQGAHEQYF. DNA of the CDR3: TGTGCCAGCAGCCCGCACGGACAGGGGGCCCACGAGCAGTACTTC. V and J are TRBV6-6 and TRBJ2-7, with 11 bases aligning to TRBD1. CDR1 is MNHNY and CDR2 is SVGAGI in the germline V gene (reference sequence). V shed 6 bases, J shed 5 bases, and the junction held 9 bases outside the gene matches. CDR3 size: 15 residues.